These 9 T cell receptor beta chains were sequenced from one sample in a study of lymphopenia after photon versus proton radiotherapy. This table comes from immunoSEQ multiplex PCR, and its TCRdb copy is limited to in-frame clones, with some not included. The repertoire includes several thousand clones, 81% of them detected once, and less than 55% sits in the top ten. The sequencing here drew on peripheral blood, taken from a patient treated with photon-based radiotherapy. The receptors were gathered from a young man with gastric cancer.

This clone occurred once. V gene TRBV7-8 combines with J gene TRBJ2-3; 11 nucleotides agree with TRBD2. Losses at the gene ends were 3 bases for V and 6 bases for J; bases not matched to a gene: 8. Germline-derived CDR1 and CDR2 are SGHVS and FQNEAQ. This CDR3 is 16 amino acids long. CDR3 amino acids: CASSLIAGGPGDTQYF. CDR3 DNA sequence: TGTGCCAGCAGCTTGATAGCGGGGGGGCCAGGGGATACGCAGTATTTT.

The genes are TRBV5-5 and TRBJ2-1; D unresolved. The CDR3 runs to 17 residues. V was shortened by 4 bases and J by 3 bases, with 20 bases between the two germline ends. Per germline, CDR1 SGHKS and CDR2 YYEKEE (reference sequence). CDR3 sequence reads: CASSRKSEDSFYNEQFF. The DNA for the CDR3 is TGTGCCAGCAGCCGGAAGTCTGAGGATTCGTTCTACAATGAGCAGTTCTTC.

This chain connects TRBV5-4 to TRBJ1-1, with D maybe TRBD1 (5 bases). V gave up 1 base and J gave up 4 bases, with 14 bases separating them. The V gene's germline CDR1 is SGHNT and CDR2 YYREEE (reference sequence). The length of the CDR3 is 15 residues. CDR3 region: CASSLKMGDTTEAFF. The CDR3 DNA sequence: TGTGCCAGCAGCTTGAAGATGGGGGATACCACTGAAGCTTTCTTT.

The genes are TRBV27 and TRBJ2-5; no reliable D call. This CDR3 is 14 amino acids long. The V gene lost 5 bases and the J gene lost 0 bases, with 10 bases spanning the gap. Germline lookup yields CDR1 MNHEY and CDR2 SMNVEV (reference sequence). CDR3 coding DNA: TGTGCCAGCAGTGTGGTCGGAAACCAAGAGACCCAGTACTTC. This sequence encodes CASSVVGNQETQYF.

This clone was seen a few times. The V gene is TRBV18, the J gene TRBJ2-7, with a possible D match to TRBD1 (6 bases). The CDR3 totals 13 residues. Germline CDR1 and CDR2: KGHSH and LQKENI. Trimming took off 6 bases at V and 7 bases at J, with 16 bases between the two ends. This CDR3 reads CASSIGAGEEQYF. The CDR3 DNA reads TGTGCCAGCTCCATCGGGGCAGGGGAAGAGCAGTACTTC.

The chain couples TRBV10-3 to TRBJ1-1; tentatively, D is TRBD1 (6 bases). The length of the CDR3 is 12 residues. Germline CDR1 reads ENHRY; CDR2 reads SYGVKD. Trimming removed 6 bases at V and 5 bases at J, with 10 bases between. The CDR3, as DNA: TGTGCCATCAGCTTAGGGGGTACTGAAGCTTTCTTT. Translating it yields CAISLGGTEAFF.

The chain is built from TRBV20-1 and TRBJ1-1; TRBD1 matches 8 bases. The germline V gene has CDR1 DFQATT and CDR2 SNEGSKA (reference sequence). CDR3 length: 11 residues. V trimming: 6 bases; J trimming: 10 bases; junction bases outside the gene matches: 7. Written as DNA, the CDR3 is TGCAGTGCGAAGACCACAGGGGGAGCTTTCTTT. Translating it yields CSAKTTGGAFF.

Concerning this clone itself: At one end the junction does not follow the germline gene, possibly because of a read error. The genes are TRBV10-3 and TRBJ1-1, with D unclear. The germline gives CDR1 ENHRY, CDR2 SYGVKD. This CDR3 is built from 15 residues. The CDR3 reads CASSHRPILNTEAFF. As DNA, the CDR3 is TGTGCCAGCAGTCATAGACCGATTTTGAACACTGAAGCTTTCTTT.

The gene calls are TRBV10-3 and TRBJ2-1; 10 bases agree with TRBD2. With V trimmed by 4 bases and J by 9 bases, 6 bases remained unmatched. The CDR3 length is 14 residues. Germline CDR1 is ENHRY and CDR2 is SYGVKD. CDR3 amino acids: CAISASSGSFEQFF. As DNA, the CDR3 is TGTGCCATCAGTGCCTCTAGCGGGAGTTTTGAGCAGTTCTTC.